What follows are 24 T cell receptor beta chains derived from one specimen sequenced in a study of T-cell reconstitution after alpha-beta-depleted transplantation in children. Preparation of the TCRbeta library used unique molecular identifiers. TCRdb reprocessed the PCR reads with MiXCR, giving one entry per CDR3 protein. The sample lists some 840,000 distinct CDR3 sequences, approximately 15% occurring once. This material consisted of PBMCs, mostly from graft donor cells, taken 360 days after TCRalphabeta/CD19-depleted stem cell transplant. These receptor sequences come from a male patient younger than 18 who had a stem cell transplant for acute lymphoblastic leukemia, so the T cells may come from the graft donor.

The chain joins TRBV7-2 to TRBJ2-3; TRBD2 aligns across 9 bases. CDR3 length equals 16 residues. Germline loops: CDR1 SGHTA, CDR2 FQGNSA. Trimming removed 9 bases from V and 4 bases from J; junction bases left unmatched: 14. The CDR3 DNA follows: TGTGCCAGTACGATTAACCCGGGACTAGCCGCAGATACGCAGTATTTT. As protein: CASTINPGLAADTQYF.

This clonotype was seen a handful of times. This chain connects TRBV5-1 to TRBJ1-1; D is unclear. The CDR3 loop spans 15 amino acids. Germline CDR1 SGHRS, CDR2 YFSETQ. The V end lost 2 bases, the J end lost 8 bases, and 19 bases lay between the germline ends. The CDR3 loop is CASSFAGSAPGEAFF. The CDR3 DNA sequence: TGCGCCAGCAGCTTCGCCGGGAGCGCCCCAGGAGAAGCTTTCTTT.

Comment on this clonotype: As the CDR3 is not closed by the conserved phenylalanine or tryptophan, this likely results from a read error. V gene TRBV20-1 combines with J gene TRBJ1-4; tentative D call: TRBD1 (5 bases). V shed 0 bases and J shed 1 base, with 15 bases lying between them. The CDR3 spans 17 residues. From germline, CDR1 is DFQATT and CDR2 SNEGSKA (reference sequence). The CDR3 bases are TGCAGTGCTAGAGATCTGGCCGGCGGGGGAACTAATGAAAAACTGTTTTAT. It encodes CSARDLAGGGTNEKLFY.

The genes are TRBV11-2 and TRBJ2-3; 8 positions agree with TRBD2. V lost 1 base to trimming and J lost 0 bases; unmatched junction nucleotides: 6. Germline V gene lookup returns CDR1 SGHAT and CDR2 FQNNGV. CDR3 length: 17 residues. The CDR3 DNA reads as TGTGCCAGCAGCTTAGCCGGAGCGGGAGTTAGCACAGATACGCAGTATTTT. Encoded protein: CASSLAGAGVSTDTQYF.

The chain combines TRBV5-6 with TRBJ2-2; D remains unclear. Between the trimmed V and J ends, which lost 5 bases and 6 bases, there was a span of 17 bases. The CDR3 spans 15 residues. Germline V CDR1 and CDR2: SGHDT, YYEEEE. The CDR3 spells CASRPLVDRPGELFF. CDR3 nucleotides: TGTGCCAGCAGGCCCTTGGTCGATCGTCCCGGGGAGCTGTTTTTT.

V usage is TRBV6-1 and J usage is TRBJ2-7; TRBD2 aligns across 12 bases. With V trimmed by 6 bases and J by 6 bases, 3 bases remained unmatched. Germline CDR1 reads MNHNS; CDR2 reads SASEGT. The CDR3 is 13 amino acids. The CDR3 is CASRQGLAGEQYF. CDR3 sequence (DNA): TGTGCCAGCAGGCAGGGACTAGCGGGCGAGCAGTACTTC.

This clonotype was detected only a few times. This chain joins TRBV12-3 or TRBV12-4 and TRBJ2-7, with 11 nucleotides matching TRBD2. This CDR3 contains 15 residues. Trimming at V came to 7 bases and at J to 4 bases, leaving 9 bases not matched to a gene. Here the CDR3 reads CASMPSGRTKYEQYF. CDR3 nucleotides: TGTGCCAGCATGCCTAGCGGGAGGACCAAGTACGAGCAGTACTTC.

In its sample, this clonotype was seen a few times. This chain joins TRBV12-3 or TRBV12-4 and TRBJ2-1; the D gene is possibly TRBD2 (5 bases). Trimming removed 1 base from V and 10 bases from J, with 20 bases in between. The CDR3 has 16 amino acids. The CDR3 DNA reads as TGTGCCAGCAGTTTAGTTGCAGCGGACCGGCCGATAGAGCAGTTCTTC. As protein: CASSLVAADRPIEQFF.

This clonotype was recorded at least ten times. V gene TRBV27 combines with J gene TRBJ2-1; D is perhaps TRBD1 or TRBD2 (5 bases each). The V end lost 6 bases, the J end lost 8 bases, and 23 bases lay between the germline ends. The CDR3 spans 16 residues. Germline values: CDR1 MNHEY, CDR2 SMNVEV (reference sequence). This CDR3 reads CASSRYRGGTRHEQFF. The CDR3 coding sequence is TGTGCCAGCAGCCGTTACCGGGGCGGTACCCGGCATGAGCAGTTCTTC.

This clonotype showed up many times. The chain couples TRBV6-5 to TRBJ2-5; D remains ambiguous. Germline V gene data show CDR1 as MNHEY and CDR2 as SVGAGI. Between the trimmed V and J ends, which lost 2 bases and 7 bases, there was a span of 17 bases. CDR3 length: 15 amino acids. The CDR3 region is CASSYLSGPKRTQYF. The CDR3 DNA follows: TGTGCCAGCAGTTACCTCTCCGGGCCGAAGAGGACCCAGTACTTC.

This sequence joins TRBV10-1 and TRBJ1-1; D is perhaps TRBD1 (5 bases). Per germline, CDR1 WNHNN and CDR2 SYGVQD (reference sequence). The V end was cut by 2 bases, the J end by 5 bases, with 12 bases between. This CDR3 is 14 amino acids long. The CDR3 DNA reads as TGCGCCAGCAGTGAGACCCAGGGAAGGACTGAAGCTTTCTTT. Its translation is CASSETQGRTEAFF.

The chain combines TRBV7-3 with TRBJ1-2; D remains ambiguous. V was trimmed by 5 bases and J by 0 bases, leaving 10 bases between them. CDR1 is SGHTA, CDR2 FQGTGA, per germline. There are 14 residues in the CDR3. The CDR3 DNA reads TGTGCCAGCAGCACTGACCTCTCTAACTATGGCTACACCTTC. It is translated as CASSTDLSNYGYTF.

The chain carries TRBV21-1 and TRBJ1-2; the table's D call, TRBD1, has no DNA check behind it. TRBV21-1 is a listed pseudogene. CDR3 length equals 16 residues. The CDR3 DNA reads as TGTGCCAGCAGCATCCGGGACAGGGGGAGAGGCTATGGCTACACCTTC. It is translated as CASSIRDRGRGYGYTF.

The chain links TRBV19 to TRBJ2-1; 9 bases align to TRBD2. CDR1 is LNHDA and CDR2 is SQIVND in the germline V gene (reference sequence). V dropped 7 bases and J dropped 5; count of bases not matched to a gene: 12. CDR3 length equals 16 residues. Written as DNA, the CDR3 is TGTGCCAGTATCCCGCATGGGGCTAGCGGGAACAATGAGCAGTTCTTC. It specifies CASIPHGASGNNEQFF.

This chain joins TRBV18 and TRBJ2-3, with TRBD2 matching 11 bases. V gave up 3 bases and J gave up 2 bases; unmatched junction bases: 4. Germline V gene lookup returns CDR1 KGHSH and CDR2 LQKENI. This CDR3 comprises 16 residues. CDR3 in amino acids: CASSPTTSGNTDTQYF. CDR3 bases: TGTGCCAGCTCACCGACGACTAGCGGGAACACAGATACGCAGTATTTT.

This clonotype was counted between two and nine times. The rearrangement joins TRBV5-1 to TRBJ1-5, with TRBD1 identical over 8 bases. The CDR3 extends over 15 amino acids. The ends lost 5 bases at V and 5 bases at J; junction bases unmatched: 9. In germline, CDR1 is SGHRS, CDR2 YFSETQ. This CDR3 is CASRPGTGGYQPQHF. The DNA for the CDR3 is TGCGCCAGCAGGCCGGGGACAGGAGGTTATCAGCCCCAGCATTTT. Full variable domain (missing parts from reference TRBV5-1 and TRBJ1-5): KAGVTQTPRYLIKTRGQQVTLSCSPISGHRSVSWYQQTPGQGLQFLFEYFSETQRNKGNFPGRFSGRQFSNSRSEMNVSTLELGDSALYLCASRPGTGGYQPQHFGDGTRLSIL.

The chain links TRBV20-1 to TRBJ2-7; 9 bases match TRBD2. Losses at the gene ends were 1 base for V and 0 bases for J; bases not matched to a gene: 7. Germline-derived CDR1 and CDR2 are DFQATT and SNEGSKA (reference sequence). This CDR3 is 16 amino acids long. For the CDR3, the DNA is TGCAGTGCTAGAGGACTAGCGGCCCTCAGCTCCTACGAGCAGTACTTC. It is translated as CSARGLAALSSYEQYF.

This clonotype was seen a few times. The CDR3 DNA reads TGCGCCAGCAGCCAAGATTGGACAGGGACCGGGGAGCTGTTTTTT. Residues: CASSQDWTGTGELFF. This chain connects TRBV4-1 to TRBJ2-2, with TRBD1 matching over 8 bases. Trimming at V came to 0 bases and at J to 5 bases, leaving 2 bases not matched to a gene. CDR1 is MGHRA, CDR2 YSYEKL, per germline. The CDR3 spans 15 residues.

The gene calls are TRBV12-3 or TRBV12-4 and TRBJ2-1; D is possibly TRBD1 or TRBD2 (5 bases each). There are 16 residues in the CDR3. V lost 3 bases, J lost 8 bases, and 20 bases lay in between. The DNA of the CDR3 is TGTGCCAGCAGTTTCACGGGGCCTTCAAGGAGCGATGAGCAGTTCTTC. This codes for CASSFTGPSRSDEQFF.

The V and J genes are TRBV4-1 and TRBJ2-4; no definite D call. CDR1 MGHRA and CDR2 YSYEKL come from the germline V gene. The CDR3 sequence is 18 residues long. Trimming took 3 bases from V and 0 from J, leaving 18 bases between them. Here the CDR3 DNA reads TGCGCCAGCAGCCAGACCAAGTCGGCCCCTCTAGCCAAAAACATTCAGTACTTC. As protein: CASSQTKSAPLAKNIQYF.

This chain connects TRBV5-1 to TRBJ2-5; tentative D call: TRBD2 (5 bases). Trimming removed 0 bases from V and 1 base from J, with 13 bases in between. Germline V gene lookup returns CDR1 SGHRS and CDR2 YFSETQ. This CDR3 is built from 16 residues. This chain's CDR3 is CASSLAGSVPQETQYF. CDR3 DNA: TGCGCCAGCAGCTTGGCGGGTAGCGTCCCCCAAGAGACCCAGTACTTC.

The chain couples TRBV7-3 to TRBJ2-1; no definite D call. CDR1 SGHTA and CDR2 FQGTGA come from the germline V gene. The V and J ends lost 5 bases and 0 bases respectively, with 11 bases between them. The CDR3 has 15 residues. This chain's CDR3 is CASSLQWSSYNEQFF. The CDR3 DNA is TGTGCCAGCAGCCTCCAGTGGAGCTCCTACAATGAGCAGTTCTTC.

This clonotype appeared a few times. V is TRBV2 and J is TRBJ2-7, with 9 positions matching TRBD1. J lost 4 bases, V lost 0 bases, and 7 bases had no gene match. Germline CDR1 and CDR2: SNHLY and FYNNEI. The CDR3 contains 16 residues. The CDR3 coding sequence is TGTGCCAGCAGTGAAGCGCTAGGGACAGGGTCTTACGAGCAGTACTTC. Translated, it gives CASSEALGTGSYEQYF.

This clonotype was detected a few times. The chain recombines TRBV5-1 with TRBJ2-7; no firm D call. The CDR3 has 14 amino acids. Germline CDR1 reads SGHRS; CDR2 reads YFSETQ. Trimming took off 2 bases at V and 2 bases at J, with 11 bases between the two ends. The CDR3 reads CASSFWTGTYEQYF. The DNA for the CDR3 is TGCGCCAGCAGCTTCTGGACGGGCACCTACGAGCAGTACTTC.